This note documents a single T cell receptor beta chain sequence. The sample originates from a study of shared clonotypes between healthy human individuals. As for the study in general: Three plates each covered CD4 naive and memory; CD8 naive two, CD8 memory one.

Evenly divided among several immunoSEQ plates was the genomic DNA of each subset. The data were produced by immunoSEQ multiplex PCR, yet TCRdb's version contains in-frame clones alone and is incomplete. The profile covers hundreds of thousands of clones, with less than 80% appearing a single time and around 1.7% taken by the ten largest. The CDR3 extends over 14 amino acids. The V and J ends lost 3 bases and 5 bases, in that order; junction bases with no gene match: 6. From germline, CDR1 is KGHSH and CDR2 LQKENI. Specimen: memory CD4+ T cells sorted from blood. The subset denotes: CD45RA-negative fraction. The J gene is TRBJ1-2, the V gene TRBV18; 7 nucleotides line up with TRBD1. The receptor was derived from a woman aged 30 to 39 in good health. The CDR3 bases are TGTGCCAGCTCACCTCCGGGACAGACATATGGCTACACCTTC. Residues: CASSPPGQTYGYTF. Variable domain in full (rest from reference TRBV18 and TRBJ1-2): NAGVMQNPRHLVRRRGQEARLRCSPMKGHSHVYWYRQLPEEGLKFMVYLQKENIIDESGMPKERFSAEFPKEGPSILRIQQVVRGDSAAYFCASSPPGQTYGYTFGSGTRLTVV.